This T cell receptor (beta chain) is drawn from a study of T cells in Graves' hyperthyroidism and ophthalmopathy. TCR beta CDR3 regions were amplified from RNA transcripts. Initially, a first-round RT-PCR of the TCR CDR3 employed the HTBI primer set. TCRdb re-called the multiplex PCR reads through MiXCR, storing one row per CDR3 protein. The table includes some 550,000 distinct CDR3 sequences, roughly 20% detected once. This clonotype was detected many times. CDR3 size: 15 residues. CDR1 MNHNS and CDR2 SASEGT come from the germline V gene. V was shortened by 4 bases and J by 1 base, with 11 bases between the two germline ends.

The chain combines TRBV6-1 with TRBJ1-5, with D possibly TRBD1 on 6 matching bases. The source of this sequence is a man aged 18 to 30 with Graves' hyperthyroidism. Specimen: blood. CDR3 amino acids: CASSAWGASNQPQHF. As DNA, the CDR3 is TGTGCCAGCAGTGCGTGGGGGGCAAGCAATCAGCCCCAGCATTTT.